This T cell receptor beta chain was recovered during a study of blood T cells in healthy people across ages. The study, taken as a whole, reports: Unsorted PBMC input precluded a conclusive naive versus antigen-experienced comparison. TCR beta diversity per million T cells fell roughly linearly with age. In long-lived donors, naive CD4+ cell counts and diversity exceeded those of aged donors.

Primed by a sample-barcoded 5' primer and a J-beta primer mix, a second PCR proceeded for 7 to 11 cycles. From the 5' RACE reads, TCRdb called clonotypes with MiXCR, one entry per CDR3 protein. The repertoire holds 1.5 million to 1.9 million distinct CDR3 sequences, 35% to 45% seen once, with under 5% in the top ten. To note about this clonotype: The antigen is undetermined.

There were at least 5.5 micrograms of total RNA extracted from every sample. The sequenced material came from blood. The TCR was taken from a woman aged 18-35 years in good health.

CDR3 protein: CAPGGEMVQETQYF. The CDR3 nucleotides read TGCGCCCCCGGAGGGGAGATGGTCCAAGAGACCCAGTACTTC. This chain uses TRBV4-1 with TRBJ2-5; tentative D call: TRBD2 (6 bases). This CDR3 is built from 14 residues. Trimming cost V 11 bases and J 1 base, with 17 bases left between them. Germline V lookup: CDR1 MGHRA, CDR2 YSYEKL.